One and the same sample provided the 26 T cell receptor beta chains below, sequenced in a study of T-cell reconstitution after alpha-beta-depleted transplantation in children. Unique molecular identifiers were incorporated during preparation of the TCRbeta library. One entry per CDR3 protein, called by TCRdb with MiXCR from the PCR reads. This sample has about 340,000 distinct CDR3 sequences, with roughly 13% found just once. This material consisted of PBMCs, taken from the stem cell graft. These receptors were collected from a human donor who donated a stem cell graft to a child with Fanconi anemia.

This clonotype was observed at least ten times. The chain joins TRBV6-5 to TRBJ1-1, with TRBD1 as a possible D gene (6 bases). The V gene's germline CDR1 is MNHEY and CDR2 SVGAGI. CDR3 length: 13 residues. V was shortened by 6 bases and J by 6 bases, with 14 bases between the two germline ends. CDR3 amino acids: CASRNRAVAEAFF. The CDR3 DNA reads TGTGCCAGCAGGAACAGGGCCGTGGCTGAAGCTTTCTTT.

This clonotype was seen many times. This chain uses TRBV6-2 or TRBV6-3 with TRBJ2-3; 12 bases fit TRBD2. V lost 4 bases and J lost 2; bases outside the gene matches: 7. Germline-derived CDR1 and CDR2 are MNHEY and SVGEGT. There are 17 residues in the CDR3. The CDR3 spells CASSSRTSGEVTDTQYF. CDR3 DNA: TGTGCCAGCAGTTCGAGGACTAGCGGGGAGGTCACAGATACGCAGTATTTT.

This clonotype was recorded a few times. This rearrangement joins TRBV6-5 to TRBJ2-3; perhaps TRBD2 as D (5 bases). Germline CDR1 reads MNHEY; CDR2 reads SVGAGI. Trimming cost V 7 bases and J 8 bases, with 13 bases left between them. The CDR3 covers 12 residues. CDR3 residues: CASIGVGGTQYF. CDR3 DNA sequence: TGTGCCAGCATTGGGGTCGGAGGTACGCAGTATTTT.

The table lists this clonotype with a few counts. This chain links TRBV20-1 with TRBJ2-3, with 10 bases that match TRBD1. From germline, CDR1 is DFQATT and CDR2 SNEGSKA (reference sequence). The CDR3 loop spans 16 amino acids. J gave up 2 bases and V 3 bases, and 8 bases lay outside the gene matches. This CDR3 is CSASHPGTGATDTQYF. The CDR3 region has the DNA TGCAGTGCTAGTCATCCCGGGACAGGGGCCACAGATACGCAGTATTTT.

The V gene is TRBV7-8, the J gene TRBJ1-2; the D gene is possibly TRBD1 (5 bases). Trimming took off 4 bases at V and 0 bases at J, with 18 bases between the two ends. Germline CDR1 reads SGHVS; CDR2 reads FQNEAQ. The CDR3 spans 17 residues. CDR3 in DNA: TGTGCCAGCAGCTCGCGACCGAGGGACGGAGCTAACTATGGCTACACCTTC. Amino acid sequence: CASSSRPRDGANYGYTF.

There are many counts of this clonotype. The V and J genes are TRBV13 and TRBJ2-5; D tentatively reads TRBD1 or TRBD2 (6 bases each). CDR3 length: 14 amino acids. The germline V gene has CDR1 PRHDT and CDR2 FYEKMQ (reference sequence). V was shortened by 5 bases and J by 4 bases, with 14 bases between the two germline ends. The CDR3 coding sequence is TGTGCCAGCAGCACCCGGGGGCTGAGAGAGACCCAGTACTTC. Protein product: CASSTRGLRETQYF.

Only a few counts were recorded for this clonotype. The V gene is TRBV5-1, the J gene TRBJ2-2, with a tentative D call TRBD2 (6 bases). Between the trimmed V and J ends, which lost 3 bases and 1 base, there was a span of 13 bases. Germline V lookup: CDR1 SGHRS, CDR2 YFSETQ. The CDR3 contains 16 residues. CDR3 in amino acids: CASSSGVAVNTGELFF. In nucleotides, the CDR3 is TGCGCCAGCAGCTCGGGAGTAGCGGTGAACACCGGGGAGCTGTTTTTT.

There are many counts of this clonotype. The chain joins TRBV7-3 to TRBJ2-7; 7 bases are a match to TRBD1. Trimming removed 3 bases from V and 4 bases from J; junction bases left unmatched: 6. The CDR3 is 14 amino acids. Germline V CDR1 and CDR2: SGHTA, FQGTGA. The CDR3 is CASSFSEGAYEQYF. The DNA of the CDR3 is TGTGCCAGCAGCTTTTCTGAGGGGGCGTACGAGCAGTACTTC.

The CDR3 nucleotides are TGCGCCAGCAACATCCTAGCGGGGAGCTCCTACGAGCAGTACTTC. It codes for CASNILAGSSYEQYF. The V call is TRBV5-1, the J call TRBJ2-7; 9 bases align to TRBD2. Germline loops: CDR1 SGHRS, CDR2 YFSETQ. The trim removed 6 bases at V and 0 bases at J, leaving 7 bases unmatched. The CDR3 extends over 15 amino acids.

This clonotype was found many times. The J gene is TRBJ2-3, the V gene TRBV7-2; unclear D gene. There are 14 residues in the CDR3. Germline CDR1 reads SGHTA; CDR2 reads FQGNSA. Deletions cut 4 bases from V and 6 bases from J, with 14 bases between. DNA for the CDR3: TGTGCCAGCAGCTCAACAAGGAAGGGCGATACGCAGTATTTT. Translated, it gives CASSSTRKGDTQYF.

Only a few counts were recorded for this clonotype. CDR3 in amino acids: CASSLGALNSNQPQHF. In nucleotides, the CDR3 is TGTGCCAGCAGTTTAGGGGCACTCAATAGCAATCAGCCCCAGCATTTT. The V call is TRBV27, the J call TRBJ1-5, with D maybe TRBD1 (5 bases). The germline V gene encodes CDR1 MNHEY and CDR2 SMNVEV (reference sequence). This CDR3 has 16 amino acids. V gave up 2 bases and J gave up 0 bases, with 11 bases separating them.

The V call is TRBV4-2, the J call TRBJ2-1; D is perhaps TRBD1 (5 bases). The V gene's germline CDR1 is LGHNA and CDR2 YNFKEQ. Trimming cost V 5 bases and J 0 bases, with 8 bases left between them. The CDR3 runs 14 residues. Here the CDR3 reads CASSVGHSYNEQFF. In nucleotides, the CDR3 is TGTGCCAGCAGCGTGGGGCACTCCTACAATGAGCAGTTCTTC.

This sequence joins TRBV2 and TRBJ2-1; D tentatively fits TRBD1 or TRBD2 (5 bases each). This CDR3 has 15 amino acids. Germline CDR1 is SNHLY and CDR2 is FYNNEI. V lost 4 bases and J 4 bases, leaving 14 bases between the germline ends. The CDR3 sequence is CASSAWQGEYNEQFF. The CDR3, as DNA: TGTGCCAGCAGTGCTTGGCAGGGAGAGTACAATGAGCAGTTCTTC.

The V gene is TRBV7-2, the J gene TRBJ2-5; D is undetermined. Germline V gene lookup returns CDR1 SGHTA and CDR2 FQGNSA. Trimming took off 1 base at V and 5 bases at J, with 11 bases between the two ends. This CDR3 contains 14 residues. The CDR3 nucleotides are TGTGCCAGCAGCTTAGAGTGGGGTGAGGAGACCCAGTACTTC. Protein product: CASSLEWGEETQYF.

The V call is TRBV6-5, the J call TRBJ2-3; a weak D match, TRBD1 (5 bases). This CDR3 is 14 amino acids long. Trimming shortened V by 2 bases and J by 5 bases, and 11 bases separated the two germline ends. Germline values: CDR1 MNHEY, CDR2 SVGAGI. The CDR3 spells CASSYLRDGDTQYF. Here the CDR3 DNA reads TGTGCCAGCAGTTACCTCAGGGATGGAGATACGCAGTATTTT.

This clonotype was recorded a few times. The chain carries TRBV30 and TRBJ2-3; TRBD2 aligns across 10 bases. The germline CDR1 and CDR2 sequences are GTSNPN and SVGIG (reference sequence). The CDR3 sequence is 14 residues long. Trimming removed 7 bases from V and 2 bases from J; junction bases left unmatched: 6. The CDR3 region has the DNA TGTGCCTTCGGACTAGCGGTAAACACAGATACGCAGTATTTT. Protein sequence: CAFGLAVNTDTQYF.

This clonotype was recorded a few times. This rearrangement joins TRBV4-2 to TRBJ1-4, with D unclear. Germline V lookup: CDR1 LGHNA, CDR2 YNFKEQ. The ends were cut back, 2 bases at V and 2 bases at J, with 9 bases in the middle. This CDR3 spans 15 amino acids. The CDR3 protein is CASSQILATNEKLFF. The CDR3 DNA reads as TGTGCCAGCAGCCAAATCCTTGCGACTAATGAAAAACTGTTTTTT.

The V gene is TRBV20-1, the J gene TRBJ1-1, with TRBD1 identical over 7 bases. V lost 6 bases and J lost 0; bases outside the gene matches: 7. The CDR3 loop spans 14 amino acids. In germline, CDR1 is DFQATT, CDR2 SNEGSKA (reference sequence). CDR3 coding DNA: TGCAGTGCAAGGAAGACAGGGATGAACACTGAAGCTTTCTTT. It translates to CSARKTGMNTEAFF.

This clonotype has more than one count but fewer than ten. CDR3 amino acids: CASSPRTGYTDTQYF. As DNA, the CDR3 is TGTGCCAGCAGCCCCCGCACGGGGTACACAGATACGCAGTATTTT. The gene calls are TRBV11-2 and TRBJ2-3; tentative D call: TRBD2 (5 bases). CDR3 length: 15 residues. Looked up from germline, CDR1 is SGHAT and CDR2 is FQNNGV. The germline V and J ends were trimmed by 5 bases and 2 bases, with 14 bases remaining between them.

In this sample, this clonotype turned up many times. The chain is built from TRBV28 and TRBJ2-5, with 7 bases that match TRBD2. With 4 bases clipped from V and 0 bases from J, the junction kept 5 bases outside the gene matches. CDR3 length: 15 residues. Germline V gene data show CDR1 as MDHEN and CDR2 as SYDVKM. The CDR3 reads CASSSNAGDQETQYF. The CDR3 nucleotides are TGTGCCAGCAGTTCTAATGCGGGGGACCAAGAGACCCAGTACTTC.

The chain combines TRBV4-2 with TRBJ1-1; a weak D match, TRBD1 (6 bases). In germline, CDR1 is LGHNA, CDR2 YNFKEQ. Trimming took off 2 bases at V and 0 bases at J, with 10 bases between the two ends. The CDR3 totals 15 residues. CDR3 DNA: TGTGCCAGCAGCCAACGACAGGAAATGAACACTGAAGCTTTCTTT. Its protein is CASSQRQEMNTEAFF.

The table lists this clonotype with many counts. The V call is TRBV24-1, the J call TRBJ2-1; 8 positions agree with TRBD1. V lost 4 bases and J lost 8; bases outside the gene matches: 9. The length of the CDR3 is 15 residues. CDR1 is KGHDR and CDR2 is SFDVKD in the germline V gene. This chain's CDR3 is CATSDAGGANHEQFF. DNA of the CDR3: TGTGCCACCAGTGACGCAGGGGGCGCGAACCATGAGCAGTTCTTC.

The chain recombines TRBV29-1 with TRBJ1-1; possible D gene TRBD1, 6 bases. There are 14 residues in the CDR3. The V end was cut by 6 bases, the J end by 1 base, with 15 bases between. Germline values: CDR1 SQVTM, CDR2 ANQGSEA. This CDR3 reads CSVNRDIGNTEAFF. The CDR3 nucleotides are TGCAGCGTCAACAGGGACATAGGGAACACTGAAGCTTTCTTT.

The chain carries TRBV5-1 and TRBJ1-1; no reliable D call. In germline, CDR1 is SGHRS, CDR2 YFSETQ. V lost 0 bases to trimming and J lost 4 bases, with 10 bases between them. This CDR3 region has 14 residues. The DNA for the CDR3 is TGCGCCAGCAGCTTGGGCCTGGGGAGCACTGAAGCTTTCTTT. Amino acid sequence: CASSLGLGSTEAFF.

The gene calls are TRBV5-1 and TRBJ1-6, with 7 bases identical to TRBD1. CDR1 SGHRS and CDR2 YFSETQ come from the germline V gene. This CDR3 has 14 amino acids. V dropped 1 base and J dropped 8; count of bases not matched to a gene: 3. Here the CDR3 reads CASSLRTGDSPLHF. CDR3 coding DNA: TGCGCCAGCAGCTTGAGAACAGGGGATTCACCCCTCCACTTT.

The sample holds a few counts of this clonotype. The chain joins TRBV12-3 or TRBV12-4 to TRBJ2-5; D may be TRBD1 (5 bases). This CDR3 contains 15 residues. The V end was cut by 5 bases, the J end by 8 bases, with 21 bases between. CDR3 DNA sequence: TGTGCCAGCAGTCCCCAGGTCTCTTCCCAGGGAACCCAGTACTTC. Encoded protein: CASSPQVSSQGTQYF.